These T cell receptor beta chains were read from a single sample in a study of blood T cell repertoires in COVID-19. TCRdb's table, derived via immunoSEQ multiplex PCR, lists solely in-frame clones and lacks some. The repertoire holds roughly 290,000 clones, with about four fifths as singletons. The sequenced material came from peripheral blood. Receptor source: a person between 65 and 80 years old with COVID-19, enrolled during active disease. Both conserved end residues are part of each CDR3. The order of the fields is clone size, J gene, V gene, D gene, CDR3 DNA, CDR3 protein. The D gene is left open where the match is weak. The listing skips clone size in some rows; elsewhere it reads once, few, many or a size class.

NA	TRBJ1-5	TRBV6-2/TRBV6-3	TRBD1	TGTGCCAGCAGTTCTCGCCGGACAGGGGGTTCCGCCCAGCATTTT	CASSSRRTGGSAQHF
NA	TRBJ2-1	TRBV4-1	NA	TGCGCCAGCAGATCAACCTGGCGGGAAACCTACAATGAGCAGTTCTTC	CASRSTWRETYNEQFF
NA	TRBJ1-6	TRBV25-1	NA	TGTGCCAGCATAGGTAGGCCAGGCAGCTATAATTCACCCCTCCACTTT	CASIGRPGSYNSPLHF
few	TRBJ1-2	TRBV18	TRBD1	TGTGCCAGCTCACCGAGTATGGCAGTCGGGGACAGGGATTCTGGCTACACCTTC	CASSPSMAVGDRDSGYTF
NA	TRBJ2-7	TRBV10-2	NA	TGCGCCAGCAGTGACTGGGGGGCATCAGCGGGGGAGCAGTACTTC	CASSDWGASAGEQYF
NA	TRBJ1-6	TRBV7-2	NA	TGTGCCAGCATCCCTCATCAGAATTCACCCCTCCACTTT	CASIPHQNSPLHF
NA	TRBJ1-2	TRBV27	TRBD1	TGTGCCAGCAGTCGCGGGGTGGACAGGGATGATGGCTACACCTTC	CASSRGVDRDDGYTF
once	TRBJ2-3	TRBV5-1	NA	TGCGCCAGCAGCTTGGCTGGACAGAGCACAGATACGCAGTATTTT	CASSLAGQSTDTQYF
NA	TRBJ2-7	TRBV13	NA	TGTGCCAGCAGACTTTTCGGCGGTCTCGAGCAGTACTTC	CASRLFGGLEQYF
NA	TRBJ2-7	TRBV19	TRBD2	TGTGCCAGTAGCCGAACACGGACTAGTGTCGAGCAGTACTTC	CASSRTRTSVEQYF
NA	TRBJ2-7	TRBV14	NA	TGTGCCAGCAGCCATCGACAGGCTTACTACGAGCAGTACTTC	CASSHRQAYYEQYF
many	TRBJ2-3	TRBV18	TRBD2	TGTGCCAGCTCAAGTTCTAGCGGGGAGGTAACAGATACGCAGTATTTT	CASSSSSGEVTDTQYF
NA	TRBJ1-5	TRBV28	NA	TGTGCCAGCATTTCGTATAGCAATCAGCCCCAGCATTTT	CASISYSNQPQHF
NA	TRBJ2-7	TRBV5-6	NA	TGTGCCAGCAGAAGGACAGCCTACTACGAGCAGTACTTC	CASRRTAYYEQYF
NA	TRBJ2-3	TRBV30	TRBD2	TGCTCGACTAGCGGGAGGTTGGATACGCAGTATTTT	CSTSGRLDTQYF
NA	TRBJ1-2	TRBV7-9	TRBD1	TGTGCCAGCAGCGCGACAGGGGGCGACTATGGCTACACCTTC	CASSATGGDYGYTF
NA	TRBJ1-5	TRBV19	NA	TGTGCCAGTAGTATTACAGGGAAAGGGCCCCAGCATTTT	CASSITGKGPQHF
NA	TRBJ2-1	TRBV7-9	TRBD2	TGTGCCAGCAGCGCTGTGGGACTAGCGGGAGCGTCCTACAATGAGCAGTTCTTC	CASSAVGLAGASYNEQFF
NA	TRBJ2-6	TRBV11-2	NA	TGTGCCAGCAGCTTGCAGGCTGGGGCCAACGTCCTGACTTTC	CASSLQAGANVLTF
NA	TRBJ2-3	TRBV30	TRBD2	TGTGCCTGGGGGGGACTAGCGGGAGATACGCAGTATTTT	CAWGGLAGDTQYF
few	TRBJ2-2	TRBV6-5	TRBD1	TGTGCCAGCAGTTACGCAGGGGGCGTTGCCGGGGAGCTGTTTTTT	CASSYAGGVAGELFF
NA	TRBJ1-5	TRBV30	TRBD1	TGTGCCTGGACCCACGGACAGGGGGGCAATCAGCCCCAGCATTTT	CAWTHGQGGNQPQHF
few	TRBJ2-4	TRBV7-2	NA	TGTGCCAGCAGCTTCCCCCCAGAAAACATTCAGTACTTC	CASSFPPENIQYF
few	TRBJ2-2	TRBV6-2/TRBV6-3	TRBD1	TGTGCCAGCAGTTACGACAGGGGGTTAGCCGGGGAGCTGTTTTTT	CASSYDRGLAGELFF
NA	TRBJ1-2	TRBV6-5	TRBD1	TGTGCCAGCAGCCGGGACAGGGGAGACTATGGCTACACCTTC	CASSRDRGDYGYTF
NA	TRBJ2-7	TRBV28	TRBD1	TGTGCCAGCAGTTCCTCCGACAGGGTAGTCGAGCAGTACTTC	CASSSSDRVVEQYF
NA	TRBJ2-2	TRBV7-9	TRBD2	TGTGCCAGCAGCCCCCAGGGCCGGGGGGGGACCGGGGAGCTGTTTTTT	CASSPQGRGGTGELFF
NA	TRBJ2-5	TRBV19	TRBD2	TGTGCCAGTAGTTCGGCCGGGACTAGAGGAGAGACCCAGTACTTC	CASSSAGTRGETQYF
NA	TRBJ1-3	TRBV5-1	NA	TGCGCCAGCGCTTCGACAGGACCGAGCTCTGGAAACACCATATATTTT	CASASTGPSSGNTIYF
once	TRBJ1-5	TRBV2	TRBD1	TGTGCCAGCAGTGAGGACAGGGGACAAAATAGCAATCAGCCCCAGCATTTT	CASSEDRGQNSNQPQHF
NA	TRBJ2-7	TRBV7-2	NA	TGTGCCAGCGCCTTGAGGGTAGGATCCCCCTACGAGCAGTACTTC	CASALRVGSPYEQYF
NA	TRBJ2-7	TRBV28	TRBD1	TGTGCCAGCAGTCCAAACGTCGGGACAGGTGCCTACGAGCAGTACTTC	CASSPNVGTGAYEQYF
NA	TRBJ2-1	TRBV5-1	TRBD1	TGCGCCAGCAGCTGGGGGACAGGGGCCTACAATGAGCAGTTCTTC	CASSWGTGAYNEQFF
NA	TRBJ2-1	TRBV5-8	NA	TGTGCCAGCAGCGCCCGGATTAGGGGCTACAATGAGCAGTTCTTC	CASSARIRGYNEQFF
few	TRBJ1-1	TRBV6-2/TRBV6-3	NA	TGTGCCAGCAGTTTAGGCAGAGGGATCACTGAAGCTTTCTTT	CASSLGRGITEAFF
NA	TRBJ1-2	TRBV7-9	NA	TGTGCCAGCAGCAAATCCGGGACAACCTATGGCTACACCTTC	CASSKSGTTYGYTF
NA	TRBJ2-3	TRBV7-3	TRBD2	TGTGCCAGCAGCCGAGCGGGAGGATCGGCAGATACGCAGTATTTT	CASSRAGGSADTQYF
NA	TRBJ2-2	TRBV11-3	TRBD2	TGTGCCAGCAGCTCGGGGACTAGGTCGAACACCGGGGAGCTGTTTTTT	CASSSGTRSNTGELFF
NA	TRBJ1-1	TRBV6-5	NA	TGTGCCAGCAGTTACCAGACTGCGAACACTGAAGCTTTCTTT	CASSYQTANTEAFF
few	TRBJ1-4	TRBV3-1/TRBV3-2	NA	TGTGCCAGCAGCAAATCAGGGTCCGAAAAACTGTTTTTT	CASSKSGSEKLFF
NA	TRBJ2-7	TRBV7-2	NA	TGTGCCAGCAGCTTCCTCCGGCAGGGGAGCGCCGGGGCCTACGAGCAGTACTTC	CASSFLRQGSAGAYEQYF
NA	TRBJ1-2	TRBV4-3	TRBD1	TGCGCCAGCAACCCCGGACAGGAGAACTCGGGCTACACCTTC	CASNPGQENSGYTF
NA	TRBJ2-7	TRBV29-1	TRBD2	TGCAGCGTTGACCCTAGCGGGGGGGCCTACGAGCAGTACTTC	CSVDPSGGAYEQYF
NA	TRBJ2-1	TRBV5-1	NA	TGCGCCAGCAGCTTGGACCCCTCAGGGCCAGGATCCTACAATGAGCAGTTCTTC	CASSLDPSGPGSYNEQFF
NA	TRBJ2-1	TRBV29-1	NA	TGCAGCGCCCCAAAGGGACCCTCAGGGGGGCATGAGCAGTTCTTC	CSAPKGPSGGHEQFF
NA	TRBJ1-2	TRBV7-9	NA	TGTGCCAGCAGCTTATCCTCTGGGACGGGGGGCGCGAGAGGCTACACCTTC	CASSLSSGTGGARGYTF
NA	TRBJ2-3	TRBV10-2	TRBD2	TGCGCCAGCAGGAGGGACTACACAGATACGCAGTATTTT	CASRRDYTDTQYF
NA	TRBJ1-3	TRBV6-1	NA	TGTGCCAGCAGTGAGTCGTGGGGGGGCCCTGGAAACACCATATATTTT	CASSESWGGPGNTIYF
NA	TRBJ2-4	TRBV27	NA	TGTGCCAGCAGTTTACTCCCGTCAGGACTAGCCAAAAACATTCAGTACTTC	CASSLLPSGLAKNIQYF